Following are 26 T cell receptor beta chains from one sample sequenced in a study of T cell clones after liver transplantation. Clones were read by immunoSEQ multiplex PCR, and TCRdb kept only the in-frame ones, dropping some. The sample lists around 80,000 clones, roughly 82% seen once, with about 0.52% in the top ten. The sample here was CD4+ T cells from blood, taken 45 to 47 months after liver transplant. The receptors here all came from a human patient who received a liver transplant. Some of the T cells may derive from the graft donor.

The chain joins TRBV6-4 to TRBJ2-1, with 7 bases identical to TRBD2. This CDR3 comprises 16 residues. J gave up 6 bases and V 2 bases, and 10 bases lay outside the gene matches. From germline, CDR1 is MRHNA and CDR2 SNTAGT. The CDR3: CASSDGRRTRGNEQFF. CDR3 in DNA: TGTGCCAGCAGTGACGGAAGACGGACTAGAGGCAATGAGCAGTTCTTC.

The rearrangement joins TRBV5-1 to TRBJ1-2; no reliable D call. Between the trimmed V and J ends, which lost 2 bases and 4 bases, there was a span of 6 bases. Germline CDR1 reads SGHRS; CDR2 reads YFSETQ. This CDR3 has 12 amino acids. The CDR3 DNA follows: TGCGCCAGCAGCTTCAACAGCTATGGCTACACCTTC. This encodes CASSFNSYGYTF.

The genes are TRBV5-6 and TRBJ1-1; no firm D call. With 0 bases removed from V and 11 bases from J, the gap between germline ends came to 14 bases. There are 13 residues in the CDR3. From germline, CDR1 is SGHDT and CDR2 YYEEEE. CDR3 DNA sequence: TGTGCCAGCAGCTTGGCACTTACCCAAGGGGCTTTCTTT. Its protein is CASSLALTQGAFF.

V is TRBV7-9 and J is TRBJ2-6, with D unresolved. Per the germline V gene, CDR1 is SEHNR and CDR2 is FQNEAQ (reference sequence). Deletions cut 7 bases from V and 0 bases from J, with 10 bases between. CDR3 length: 15 amino acids. CDR3 sequence (DNA): TGTGCCAGCACCATGAAGAACTCTGGGGCCAACGTCCTGACTTTC. This codes for CASTMKNSGANVLTF. Full variable domain (rest looked up from reference TRBV7-9 and TRBJ2-6): DTGVSQNPRHKITKRGQNVTFRCDPISEHNRLYWYRQTLGQGPEFLTYFQNEAQLEKSRLLSDRFSAERPKGSFSTLEIQRTEQGDSAMYLCASTMKNSGANVLTFGAGSRLTVL.

CDR3 region: CASRGGGLLGGYTF. The CDR3 nucleotides are TGTGCCAGCAGGGGTGGTGGTCTCCTCGGTGGCTACACCTTC. V gene TRBV11-2 combines with J gene TRBJ1-2; D remains unclear. Germline lookup yields CDR1 SGHAT and CDR2 FQNNGV. The CDR3 extends over 14 amino acids. Trimming shortened V by 6 bases and J by 7 bases, and 18 bases separated the two germline ends. Filled out from reference TRBV11-2 and TRBJ1-2, the complete variable domain reads EAGVAQSPRYKIIEKRQSVAFWCNPISGHATLYWYQQILGQGPKLLIQFQNNGVVDDSQLPKDRFSAERLKGVDSTLKIQPAKLEDSAVYLCASRGGGLLGGYTFGSGTRLTVV.

The chain uses TRBV5-1 and TRBJ2-1; 8 nucleotides align to TRBD2. Germline CDR1 reads SGHRS; CDR2 reads YFSETQ. This CDR3 region has 17 residues. With V trimmed by 0 bases and J by 5 bases, 10 bases remained unmatched. CDR3 DNA: TGCGCCAGCAGCTTGGGGGGTGGGAGCGGGAGACACAATGAGCAGTTCTTC. This codes for CASSLGGGSGRHNEQFF. The full variable domain, rest sourced from reference TRBV5-1 and TRBJ2-1, is KAGVTQTPRYLIKTRGQQVTLSCSPISGHRSVSWYQQTPGQGLQFLFEYFSETQRNKGNFPGRFSGRQFSNSRSEMNVSTLELGDSALYLCASSLGGGSGRHNEQFFGPGTRLTVL.

CDR3 protein: CASSPRLAGQTQYF. The CDR3 region has the DNA TGTGCCAGCAGTCCCCGACTAGCGGGGCAGACCCAGTACTTC. The rearrangement links TRBV28 to TRBJ2-5; 11 bases are a match to TRBD2. Germline V gene sequence: CDR1 MDHEN, CDR2 SYDVKM. The V gene end was trimmed by 5 bases and the J gene end by 6 bases; junction bases not matched to a gene: 5. The CDR3 has 14 amino acids.

This clone was observed a few times. The V call is TRBV11-1, the J call TRBJ2-5, with 8 bases lining up with TRBD2. Trimming took 3 bases from V and 3 from J; bases not matched to a gene: 9. The CDR3 has 16 amino acids. The germline V gene encodes CDR1 SGHAT and CDR2 FQDESV (reference sequence). The CDR3: CASSFRAGVGEETQYF. In DNA form, the CDR3 reads TGTGCCAGCAGCTTCCGAGCGGGAGTTGGGGAAGAGACCCAGTACTTC.

V is TRBV7-2 and J is TRBJ1-1; 9 bases align to TRBD1. The V and J ends lost 5 bases and 2 bases, in that order; junction bases with no gene match: 3. The CDR3 length is 14 residues. Per germline, CDR1 SGHTA and CDR2 FQGNSA. CDR3 sequence (DNA): TGTGCCAGCAGCAGGACAGGGGCCAACACTGAAGCTTTCTTT. Translation gives CASSRTGANTEAFF.

The CDR3 spells CASSIEGSGRPNEQFF. In nucleotides, the CDR3 is TGTGCCAGTAGTATAGAGGGTAGCGGGAGGCCCAATGAGCAGTTCTTC. V is TRBV19 and J is TRBJ2-1; 10 bases are a match to TRBD2. The CDR3 length is 16 residues. The V gene end was trimmed by 0 bases and the J gene end by 6 bases; junction bases not matched to a gene: 5. From germline, CDR1 is LNHDA and CDR2 SQIVND (reference sequence).

The V gene is TRBV6-1, the J gene TRBJ1-2, with D hard to call. The CDR3 length is 14 residues. Trimming removed 0 bases at V and 5 bases at J, with 10 bases between. Germline V lookup: CDR1 MNHNS, CDR2 SASEGT. The CDR3 DNA follows: TGTGCCAGCAGTGAAGCGCTAGCAGTTTATGGCTACACCTTC. This encodes CASSEALAVYGYTF.

The V and J genes are TRBV6-1 and TRBJ2-1, with D maybe TRBD2 (5 bases). CDR1 and CDR2 (germline): MNHNS, SASEGT. This CDR3 is 14 amino acids long. V was pared by 1 base and J by 9 bases, with 13 bases between. In nucleotides, the CDR3 is TGTGCCAGCAGTGAAGGACCGAGGACTGTTGAGCAGTTCTTC. The encoded protein is CASSEGPRTVEQFF.

The chain links TRBV28 to TRBJ2-3; perhaps TRBD2 as D (5 bases). The V and J ends lost 7 bases and 4 bases respectively, with 12 bases between them. The germline CDR1 and CDR2 sequences are MDHEN and SYDVKM. The CDR3 consists of 13 residues. In DNA, the CDR3 is TGTGCCAGCACCCAGCCGCGGGCAGATACGCAGTATTTT. Translation gives CASTQPRADTQYF.

This clone was counted a single time. This chain joins TRBV5-1 and TRBJ2-7; D uncertain. This CDR3 contains 13 residues. The germline V gene has CDR1 SGHRS and CDR2 YFSETQ. The germline V and J ends were trimmed by 1 base and 6 bases, with 11 bases remaining between them. The CDR3 DNA reads as TGCGCCAGCAGCTTGATAGGTGCTTCCGAGCAGTACTTC. Its protein is CASSLIGASEQYF.

The chain employs TRBV2 and TRBJ2-7; possibly TRBD1 for D (5 bases). The CDR3 is 12 amino acids. Germline V gene data show CDR1 as SNHLY and CDR2 as FYNNEI. Trimming pared 0 bases from V and 9 bases from J, leaving 9 bases between. In nucleotides, the CDR3 is TGTGCCAGCAGTGAAGCAGGGGTCGGGCAGTACTTC. This translates into CASSEAGVGQYF.

The chain combines TRBV7-9 with TRBJ2-2; a weak D match, TRBD2 (5 bases). CDR1 is SEHNR, CDR2 FQNEAQ, per germline (reference sequence). This CDR3 is 14 amino acids long. Trimming stripped 5 bases from V and 5 bases from J, with 12 bases between. The CDR3 DNA reads as TGTGCCAGCAGCCCACCCGAGGGTACCGGGGAGCTGTTTTTT. Its protein is CASSPPEGTGELFF.

The CDR3 loop is CASRQGGVSGNEQFF. CDR3 in DNA: TGCGCCAGCAGACAGGGTGGTGTATCTGGCAATGAGCAGTTCTTC. J is TRBJ2-1 and V is TRBV10-2, with D maybe TRBD1 (6 bases). Germline assignment: CDR1 WSHSY and CDR2 SAAADI. V lost 6 bases and J 6 bases, leaving 18 bases between the germline ends. This CDR3 region has 15 residues.

This chain joins TRBV14 and TRBJ2-7; weak D call: TRBD2 (5 bases). CDR1 and CDR2 from the germline V gene are SGHDN and FVKESK. CDR3 size: 15 residues. The V end was cut by 1 base, the J end by 4 bases, with 14 bases between. The DNA of the CDR3 is TGTGCCAGCAGCCAAGGGTACGGGGTCCAATACGAGCAGTACTTC. This codes for CASSQGYGVQYEQYF.

This chain uses TRBV10-3 with TRBJ2-3, with TRBD2 identical over 12 bases. V lost 7 bases, J lost 1 base, and 9 bases stayed unmatched. The CDR3 runs 17 residues. From germline, CDR1 is ENHRY and CDR2 SYGVKD. The CDR3 loop reads CAINRLAGVRGTDTQYF. The CDR3, as DNA: TGTGCCATCAACCGACTAGCGGGAGTTCGCGGCACAGATACGCAGTATTTT.

This clone has a single count. The J gene is TRBJ1-2, the V gene TRBV9; a possible D gene is TRBD1 (5 bases). With 0 bases removed from V and 2 bases from J, the gap between germline ends came to 11 bases. Germline V lookup: CDR1 SGDLS, CDR2 YYNGEE. The CDR3 extends over 15 amino acids. The CDR3 coding sequence is TGTGCCAGCAGCGTAGAGGGGAGGGGAAACTATGGCTACACCTTC. Translation gives CASSVEGRGNYGYTF.

The chain couples TRBV6-6 to TRBJ2-7; 7 bases are a match to TRBD2. This CDR3 region has 12 residues. Germline V gene data show CDR1 as MNHNY and CDR2 as SVGAGI (reference sequence). V lost 0 bases to trimming and J lost 7 bases; unmatched junction nucleotides: 0. The CDR3 bases are TGTGCCAGCAGTTACTCCGGGGGGGAGCAGTACTTC. It specifies CASSYSGGEQYF.

This clone was observed once. This chain links TRBV19 with TRBJ2-1; 10 nucleotides agree with TRBD2. The CDR3 sequence is 17 residues long. J gave up 4 bases and V 1 base, and 7 bases lay outside the gene matches. Looked up from germline, CDR1 is LNHDA and CDR2 is SQIVND (reference sequence). The CDR3, as DNA: TGTGCCAGTAGTATAGCCCTCCTAGCGGGAGTTTACAATGAGCAGTTCTTC. Translating gives CASSIALLAGVYNEQFF.

For the CDR3, the DNA is TGTGCCAGCAGCTCGACTAGCGGGGGCACAGATACGCAGTATTTT. Its translation is CASSSTSGGTDTQYF. This chain uses TRBV7-2 with TRBJ2-3; 11 bases line up with TRBD2. CDR1 is SGHTA and CDR2 is FQGNSA in the germline V gene. V lost 4 bases, J lost 1 base, and 1 base stayed unmatched. The CDR3 runs to 15 residues.

This clone was seen a handful of times. This chain uses TRBV30 with TRBJ1-5; D is ambiguous. This CDR3 is 13 amino acids long. The ends were cut back, 0 bases at V and 4 bases at J, with 7 bases in the middle. Germline V gene sequence: CDR1 GTSNPN, CDR2 SVGIG (reference sequence). CDR3 in amino acids: CAWSVNINQPQHF. In nucleotides, the CDR3 is TGTGCCTGGAGTGTAAACATTAATCAGCCCCAGCATTTT. Combining the CDR3 with reference TRBV30 and TRBJ1-5 gives the whole variable domain SQTIHQWPATLVQPVGSPLSLECTVEGTSNPNLYWYRQAAGRGLQLLFYSVGIGQISSEVPQNLSASRPQDRQFILSSKKLLLSDSGFYLCAWSVNINQPQHFGDGTRLSIL.

The CDR3 reads CASSLWDEQFF. CDR3 DNA sequence: TGTGCCAGCAGCCTTTGGGATGAGCAGTTCTTC. The chain links TRBV5-6 to TRBJ2-1, with no clear D. This CDR3 comprises 11 residues. V lost 4 bases, J lost 8 bases, and 7 bases lay in between. Germline V gene data show CDR1 as SGHDT and CDR2 as YYEEEE.

A single count supports this clone. The genes are TRBV27 and TRBJ1-5; a possible D gene is TRBD1 (5 bases). Trimming cost V 11 bases and J 5 bases, with 19 bases left between them. This CDR3 is 14 amino acids long. Germline CDR1 and CDR2: MNHEY and SMNVEV (reference sequence). The CDR3: CAGLRGRTDQPQHF. In nucleotides, the CDR3 is TGTGCCGGACTAAGGGGACGAACGGATCAGCCCCAGCATTTT.